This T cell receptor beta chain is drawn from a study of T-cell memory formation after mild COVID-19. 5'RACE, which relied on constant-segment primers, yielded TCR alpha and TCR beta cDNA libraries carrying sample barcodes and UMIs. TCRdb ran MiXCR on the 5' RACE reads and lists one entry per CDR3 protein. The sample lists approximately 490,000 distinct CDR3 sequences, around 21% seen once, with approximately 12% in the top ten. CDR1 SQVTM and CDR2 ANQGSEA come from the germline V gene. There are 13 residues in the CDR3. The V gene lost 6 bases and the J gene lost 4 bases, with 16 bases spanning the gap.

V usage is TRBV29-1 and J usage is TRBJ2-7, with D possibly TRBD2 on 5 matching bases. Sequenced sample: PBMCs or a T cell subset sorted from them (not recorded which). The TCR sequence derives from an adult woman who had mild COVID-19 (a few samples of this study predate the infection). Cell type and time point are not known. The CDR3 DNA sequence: TGCAGCGTCTCAACCCGGGAATCGTACGAGCAGTACTTC. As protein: CSVSTRESYEQYF.